The next 27 T cell receptor beta chains were all read from a single sample in a study of cytomegalovirus exposure and HLA in healthy donors. The PCR used 60 Vbeta and 13 Jbeta primers. The data were produced by immunoSEQ multiplex PCR, yet TCRdb's version contains in-frame clones alone and is incomplete. In the table there are some 130,000 clones, more than 8% of which are singletons. Sequenced input: PBMCs. The receptors were sampled from a man aged 45-65 years in good health and CMV-seronegative.

This clone came up a few times. V is TRBV6-1 and J is TRBJ2-1, with TRBD1 matching over 7 bases. CDR3 length: 14 amino acids. After removal of 7 bases from V and 5 bases from J, the junction contained 8 bases not matched to a gene. Germline values: CDR1 MNHNS, CDR2 SASEGT. CDR3 loop: CASTSGTENNEQFF. CDR3 bases: TGTGCCAGCACCTCAGGGACAGAAAACAATGAGCAGTTCTTC.

This clone was seen a handful of times. The chain is built from TRBV2 and TRBJ1-4; D is ambiguous. Between the trimmed V and J ends, which lost 7 bases and 5 bases, there was a span of 14 bases. The germline CDR1 and CDR2 sequences are SNHLY and FYNNEI. The CDR3 loop spans 14 amino acids. The CDR3 reads CASTLASGNEKLFF. The DNA of the CDR3 is TGTGCCAGCACCCTAGCCAGCGGAAATGAAAAACTGTTTTTT.

This clone was counted a single time. The genes are TRBV10-2 and TRBJ1-2, with a weak D call TRBD1 (5 bases). The germline V gene encodes CDR1 WSHSY and CDR2 SAAADI. V was clipped by 6 bases and J by 8 bases, with 16 bases between them. CDR3 length equals 13 residues. The CDR3 here is CASSLLDMRGYTF. DNA for the CDR3: TGCGCCAGCAGCCTCTTGGACATGCGGGGCTACACCTTC.

V usage is TRBV6-5 and J usage is TRBJ1-1, with TRBD1 matching 9 bases. Trimming cost V 8 bases and J 3 bases; bases outside gene matches: 10. CDR3 length: 15 amino acids. Germline CDR1 reads MNHEY; CDR2 reads SVGAGI. The CDR3 is CASGRTGGADTEAFF. The CDR3 region has the DNA TGTGCCAGCGGACGTACAGGGGGCGCAGACACTGAAGCTTTCTTT.

The chain employs TRBV9 and TRBJ1-5; D is ambiguous. V lost 2 bases and J 0 bases, leaving 6 bases between the germline ends. CDR1 is SGDLS and CDR2 is YYNGEE in the germline V gene. The CDR3 spans 14 residues. The CDR3 loop is CASSVESSNQPQHF. CDR3 nucleotides: TGTGCCAGCAGCGTTGAGTCTAGCAATCAGCCCCAGCATTTT.

The chain combines TRBV11-2 with TRBJ2-5; TRBD2 is a possible D gene (5 bases). V lost 0 bases and J lost 1, with 15 bases in between. Germline-derived CDR1 and CDR2 are SGHAT and FQNNGV. The length of the CDR3 is 17 residues. In nucleotides, the CDR3 is TGTGCCAGCAGCTTAGATCGCGGGTCTTTCGCCCAAGAGACCCAGTACTTC. Its protein product is CASSLDRGSFAQETQYF.

The V gene is TRBV28, the J gene TRBJ2-1; 7 nucleotides agree with TRBD2. The J segment lost 7 bases and the V segment lost 4 bases, leaving 10 bases of the junction unmatched. CDR3 size: 15 residues. Germline V gene sequence: CDR1 MDHEN, CDR2 SYDVKM. Here the CDR3 reads CASSYRAGRPNEQFF. The CDR3 DNA is TGTGCCAGCAGTTATCGAGCGGGGAGACCGAATGAGCAGTTCTTC.

This clone was detected only a few times. The rearrangement joins TRBV29-1 to TRBJ1-1; a possible D gene is TRBD1 (5 bases). V dropped 6 bases and J dropped 1 base, with 12 bases sitting between them. The CDR3 spans 13 residues. Germline V gene sequence: CDR1 SQVTM, CDR2 ANQGSEA. The chain's CDR3 is CSVVDQGNTEAFF. The CDR3, as DNA: TGCAGCGTGGTGGACCAGGGGAACACTGAAGCTTTCTTT.

This clone was observed a few times. This sequence joins TRBV7-3 and TRBJ1-4; 9 bases agree with TRBD1. This CDR3 contains 14 residues. Germline trimming cut 5 bases from V and 8 bases from J; bases unmatched to any gene: 6. Germline lookup yields CDR1 SGHTA and CDR2 FQGTGA. For the CDR3, the DNA is TGTGCCAGCAGCCCTACAGGGGGCCACGAAAAACTGTTTTTT. Translation: CASSPTGGHEKLFF.

This clone was detected only a few times. The chain recombines TRBV19 with TRBJ2-2; no clear D. The V end was cut by 5 bases, the J end by 6 bases, with 7 bases between. Germline CDR1 is LNHDA and CDR2 is SQIVND (reference sequence). CDR3 length: 12 residues. The CDR3 DNA reads TGTGCCAGTAGTCCAGGTCCCGGGGAGCTGTTTTTT. Amino acids: CASSPGPGELFF. Based on the CDR3 plus reference TRBV19 and TRBJ2-2, the full variable domain is DGGITQSPKYLFRKEGQNVTLSCEQNLNHDAMYWYRQDPGQGLRLIYYSQIVNDFQKGDIAEGYSVSREKKESFPLTVTSAQKNPTAFYLCASSPGPGELFFGEGSRLTVL.

V is TRBV29-1 and J is TRBJ1-4, with D tentatively TRBD1 (6 bases). Germline V gives CDR1 SQVTM, CDR2 ANQGSEA. This CDR3 region has 16 residues. The V end lost 4 bases, the J end lost 0 bases, and 15 bases lay between the germline ends. The CDR3 loop reads CSVVNRDDATNEKLFF. The CDR3 DNA sequence: TGCAGCGTTGTGAACAGGGACGATGCAACTAATGAAAAACTGTTTTTT.

This clone was seen a handful of times. CDR3 DNA: TGTGCCAGCAGTTTGGGACAGCTTAACTATGGCTACACCTTC. This sequence encodes CASSLGQLNYGYTF. The chain combines TRBV6-6 with TRBJ1-2, with 7 bases that match TRBD1. The CDR3 runs 14 residues. CDR1 is MNHNY and CDR2 is SVGAGI in the germline V gene (reference sequence). V was clipped by 4 bases and J by 1 base; unmatched bases: 3.

This clone has just a few counts. V gene TRBV27 combines with J gene TRBJ1-2; D may be TRBD1 (6 bases). V shed 4 bases and J shed 5 bases, with 17 bases lying between them. The CDR3 is 15 amino acids. From germline, CDR1 is MNHEY and CDR2 SMNVEV (reference sequence). CDR3 amino acids: CASSSANQGPYGYTF. CDR3 in DNA: TGTGCCAGCAGTTCGGCCAATCAGGGGCCGTATGGCTACACCTTC.

The chain uses TRBV9 and TRBJ2-5, with 7 nucleotides matching TRBD2. Germline V lookup: CDR1 SGDLS, CDR2 YYNGEE. The V segment lost 4 bases and the J segment 5 bases; nucleotides outside the gene matches: 8. The CDR3 loop spans 14 amino acids. CDR3 nucleotide sequence: TGTGCCAGCAGCTTGGGGGGGGTTCGGGAGACCCAGTACTTC. Residues: CASSLGGVRETQYF.

Only a few counts were recorded for this clone. The rearrangement joins TRBV6-1 to TRBJ2-7, with D tentatively TRBD2 (7 bases). V was trimmed by 3 bases and J by 2 bases, leaving 14 bases between them. The CDR3 totals 15 residues. Per germline, CDR1 MNHNS and CDR2 SASEGT. The CDR3 reads CASSDRLGGPYEQYF. CDR3 nucleotides: TGTGCCAGCAGTGATCGTCTGGGGGGGCCCTACGAGCAGTACTTC.

The table lists this clone with a few counts. The V call is TRBV5-8, the J call TRBJ1-4; D might be TRBD1 (5 bases). Trimming took 3 bases from V and 4 from J, leaving 13 bases between them. CDR3 length: 15 amino acids. Looked up from germline, CDR1 is SGHTS and CDR2 is YDEGEE. The CDR3 is CASSWQTAINEKLFF. The CDR3 DNA follows: TGTGCCAGCAGCTGGCAGACAGCCATTAATGAAAAACTGTTTTTT.

This clone was counted ten times or more. The CDR3 loop reads CASSGTGNSGANVLTF. Written as DNA, the CDR3 is TGTGCCAGCAGCGGGACTGGGAACTCTGGGGCCAACGTCCTGACTTTC. The J gene is TRBJ2-6, the V gene TRBV6-4; a possible D gene is TRBD2 (6 bases). Per the germline V gene, CDR1 is MRHNA and CDR2 is SNTAGT. The CDR3 covers 16 residues. V was clipped by 6 bases and J by 0 bases, with 12 bases between them.

The CDR3 sequence is CASSLGTGGWETQYF. DNA of the CDR3: TGTGCCAGCAGCCTAGGGACAGGGGGTTGGGAGACCCAGTACTTC. The chain is built from TRBV7-8 and TRBJ2-5; 11 nucleotides match TRBD1. The CDR3 has 15 amino acids. Germline V lookup: CDR1 SGHVS, CDR2 FQNEAQ. With V trimmed by 5 bases and J by 5 bases, 7 bases remained unmatched.

The chain recombines TRBV4-2 with TRBJ2-6; 7 bases agree with TRBD1. There are 18 residues in the CDR3. Trimming at V came to 0 bases and at J to 2 bases, leaving 7 bases not matched to a gene. From germline, CDR1 is LGHNA and CDR2 YNFKEQ. For the CDR3, the DNA is TGTGCCAGCAGCCAAGATAGGACAGGTTTGGCTGGGGCCAACGTCCTGACTTTC. Its protein is CASSQDRTGLAGANVLTF.

The rearrangement joins TRBV7-9 to TRBJ1-5, with D possibly matching TRBD1 (5 bases). V lost 1 base and J lost 5, with 18 bases in between. Germline V gene data show CDR1 as SEHNR and CDR2 as FQNEAQ (reference sequence). The CDR3 contains 17 residues. Here the CDR3 reads CASSLGGLERRHQPQHF. CDR3 bases: TGTGCCAGCAGCTTAGGGGGACTGGAAAGGCGGCATCAGCCCCAGCATTTT.

The gene calls are TRBV5-8 and TRBJ2-3; D not resolved. Germline V lookup: CDR1 SGHTS, CDR2 YDEGEE. The CDR3 sequence is 12 residues long. The germline V and J ends were trimmed by 2 bases and 6 bases, with 7 bases remaining between them. CDR3 sequence: CASSFGGDTQYF. CDR3 nucleotides: TGTGCCAGCAGCTTCGGCGGCGATACGCAGTATTTT.

This clone was seen a few times. The chain recombines TRBV2 with TRBJ1-2; 9 nucleotides line up with TRBD1. The CDR3 covers 15 residues. With 5 bases clipped from V and 2 bases from J, the junction kept 6 bases outside the gene matches. The germline V gene encodes CDR1 SNHLY and CDR2 FYNNEI. Here the CDR3 reads CASSTWDRVNYGYTF. CDR3 nucleotide sequence: TGTGCCAGCAGTACATGGGACAGGGTAAACTATGGCTACACCTTC.

A few counts support this clone. The rearrangement links TRBV6-1 to TRBJ1-2, with D possibly matching TRBD1 (5 bases). V was clipped by 7 bases and J by 3 bases, with 18 bases between them. The CDR3 runs to 15 residues. In germline, CDR1 is MNHNS, CDR2 SASEGT. CDR3 nucleotides: TGTGCCAGCACCGAACGGGCGCCCAGGGACTATGGCTACACCTTC. Its translation: CASTERAPRDYGYTF.

This clone was seen a few times. The gene calls are TRBV6-5 and TRBJ2-7; 11 bases fit TRBD1. CDR3 size: 15 residues. The V and J ends lost 4 bases and 7 bases, in that order; junction bases with no gene match: 9. In germline, CDR1 is MNHEY, CDR2 SVGAGI. In DNA form, the CDR3 reads TGTGCCAGCAGTTCCTCAGGACAGGGGGCTAAAGAGCAGTACTTC. It translates to CASSSSGQGAKEQYF.

The gene calls are TRBV4-1 and TRBJ2-2, with D perhaps TRBD1 (5 bases). Trimming shortened V by 6 bases and J by 1 base, and 12 bases separated the two germline ends. The V gene's germline CDR1 is MGHRA and CDR2 YSYEKL. CDR3 length: 15 residues. CDR3 in DNA: TGCGCCAGCAGTCAAAAGGGGCGGAACACCGGGGAGCTGTTTTTT. It codes for CASSQKGRNTGELFF.

This clone appeared a few times. The chain employs TRBV11-2 and TRBJ2-1, with D unclear. The V gene's germline CDR1 is SGHAT and CDR2 FQNNGV. The CDR3 consists of 15 residues. Trimming removed 1 base from V and 6 bases from J, with 13 bases in between. This CDR3 reads CASSLVGPPGNEQFF. The CDR3 bases are TGTGCCAGCAGCTTAGTAGGCCCCCCGGGCAATGAGCAGTTCTTC.

This clone was observed a few times. The chain uses TRBV9 and TRBJ2-2; D gene ambiguous. CDR3 length equals 16 residues. The germline V gene has CDR1 SGDLS and CDR2 YYNGEE. With 0 bases removed from V and 4 bases from J, the gap between germline ends came to 13 bases. In DNA, the CDR3 is TGTGCCAGCAGCGTAGGGGCGCAGATGGGCACCGGGGAGCTGTTTTTT. Translation: CASSVGAQMGTGELFF. Looking up the rest from reference TRBV9 and TRBJ2-2 gives the full variable domain: DSGVTQTPKHLITATGQRVTLRCSPRSGDLSVYWYQQSLDQGLQFLIQYYNGEERAKGNILERFSAQQFPDLHSELNLSSLELGDSALYFCASSVGAQMGTGELFFGEGSRLTVL.